This T cell receptor beta chain was sequenced for a study of cytotoxic CD8 clonotypes in ibrutinib-treated CLL. Overall study context: Mean productive templates were around 260,000; mean productive rearrangements were 94,082.

General study points: Sustained-remission and progressing patients' sampling times differed. Age-matched healthy donor levels were exceeded by baseline clonality, which tracked circulating CD8+ T-cell counts.

Clones were sequenced by immunoSEQ multiplex PCR, and TCRdb holds only the in-frame ones, with some missing. The sample comprises fewer than 55,000 clones, 45% to 60% of which are singletons, and about 27% rests with the top ten. Frozen-stored PBMCs produced 1.5 to 2 micrograms of genomic DNA for TCR beta libraries. This clone has more than one count but fewer than ten. Its cognate antigen is unknown. This TCR came from a human donor with chronic lymphocytic leukemia. Here the sequenced sample was PBMCs, taken after 24 months of ibrutinib treatment.

CDR3 region: CASSLGSGGQPNSPLHF. For the CDR3, the DNA is TGTGCCAGCAGCTTGGGGTCGGGGGGACAGCCGAATTCACCCCTCCACTTT. The chain combines TRBV5-4 with TRBJ1-6; the match to TRBD1 covers 7 bases. CDR1 is SGHNT, CDR2 YYREEE, per germline (reference sequence). This CDR3 region has 17 residues. V dropped 0 bases and J dropped 7; count of bases not matched to a gene: 10.